This TCR beta chain was recovered during a study of OX40 agonist ivuxolimab in advanced cancers. Overall study context: With ivuxolimab, an agonistic anti-OX40 (CD134) antibody, patients were treated. Regarding the study as a whole: Clonal expansion was among the lowest in partial responders at 0.1-3.0 mg/kg, especially CD8+. Fewer expanded clones were found on average in CD4+ than in CD8+ T cells. Several nonresponders also turned out to have low normalized T-cell clonal expansion.

This CDR3 contains 11 residues. V was shortened by 4 bases and J by 9 bases, with 13 bases between the two germline ends. Germline V gene lookup returns CDR1 SQVTM and CDR2 ANQGSEA. Comments on this clone: Its target is not known.

Only in-frame clones appear in the TCRdb table, and some are missing; sequencing was by immunoSEQ multiplex PCR. This table holds about 48,000 clones, 70% to 90% found once. The chain is built from TRBV29-1 and TRBJ2-7; no definite D call. This clonotype was obtained from an adult with an advanced solid tumor such as melanoma, head and neck, liver or kidney cancer. This specimen was CD4+ or CD8+ T cells sorted from blood, taken in a trial of the OX40 agonist ivuxolimab. The CDR3 coding sequence is TGCAGCGTTGTGACACTCCTGGGGCAGTACTTC. Translation gives CSVVTLLGQYF.